A single sample is the source of the 26 T cell receptor beta chains below, sequenced in a study of cytomegalovirus exposure and HLA in healthy donors. The PCR employed 60 Vbeta primers together with 13 Jbeta primers. Produced via immunoSEQ multiplex PCR; TCRdb's table is partial and in-frame only. The data hold about 110,000 clones, with just under 80% observed a single time. The sequenced sample consisted of PBMCs. The receptor source for this set is a male donor in good health and CMV-seronegative.

This clone was picked up many times. This chain connects TRBV7-9 to TRBJ2-7; the match to TRBD1 covers 8 bases. CDR1 SEHNR and CDR2 FQNEAQ come from the germline V gene (reference sequence). J was trimmed by 5 bases and V by 4 bases; bases with no gene match: 13. The CDR3 has 16 residues. CDR3 loop: CASSSLVTGDLNEQYF. The CDR3, as DNA: TGTGCCAGCAGCTCCCTTGTGACAGGGGATTTAAACGAGCAGTACTTC.

The chain joins TRBV6-6 to TRBJ2-3; D not certain. The V gene's germline CDR1 is MNHNY and CDR2 SVGAGI (reference sequence). The CDR3 contains 14 residues. Trimming took 5 bases from V and 3 from J, leaving 12 bases between them. CDR3 nucleotides: TGTGCCAGCAGTCGCCCCCCGAGTACAGATACGCAGTATTTT. Residues: CASSRPPSTDTQYF.

The chain combines TRBV7-3 with TRBJ2-7; tentative D call: TRBD1 (6 bases). The CDR3 consists of 14 residues. Trimming stripped 5 bases from V and 0 bases from J, with 11 bases between. Germline loops: CDR1 SGHTA, CDR2 FQGTGA. For the CDR3, the DNA is TGTGCCAGCAGCCCAGGGGCGAGCTCCTACGAGCAGTACTTC. This translates into CASSPGASSYEQYF.

The V call is TRBV27, the J call TRBJ2-7; D possibly corresponds to TRBD1 (6 bases). The ends were cut back, 3 bases at V and 5 bases at J, with 17 bases in the middle. The CDR3 runs 15 residues. Germline V gives CDR1 MNHEY, CDR2 SMNVEV (reference sequence). CDR3: CASSFYLGGADEQYF. Written as DNA, the CDR3 is TGTGCCAGCAGTTTTTATTTAGGGGGAGCAGACGAGCAGTACTTC.

This sequence joins TRBV5-1 and TRBJ1-5; the match to TRBD1 covers 7 bases. There are 15 residues in the CDR3. V trimming: 3 bases; J trimming: 0 bases; junction bases outside the gene matches: 3. Germline CDR1 is SGHRS and CDR2 is YFSETQ. The CDR3 loop reads CASSWTGLSNQPQHF. The DNA for the CDR3 is TGCGCCAGCAGCTGGACAGGACTTAGCAATCAGCCCCAGCATTTT.

CDR3 sequence (DNA): TGTGCCAGCAGCCTGGGACTAGCGGGAACCTACGAGCAGTACTTC. It translates to CASSLGLAGTYEQYF. This chain uses TRBV11-2 with TRBJ2-7; 13 nucleotides match TRBD2. This CDR3 region has 15 residues. CDR1 and CDR2 (germline): SGHAT, FQNNGV. With 5 bases clipped from V and 2 bases from J, the junction kept 3 bases outside the gene matches.

This rearrangement joins TRBV29-1 to TRBJ1-1; 8 nucleotides match TRBD1. CDR1 SQVTM and CDR2 ANQGSEA come from the germline V gene. The CDR3 contains 13 residues. Unmatched junction bases numbered 8, after V lost 6 bases and J lost 5 bases. CDR3 DNA: TGCAGCGTCGCCGGACAGGGTGAGACTGAAGCTTTCTTT. The encoded protein is CSVAGQGETEAFF.

This clone was observed a single time. The chain combines TRBV10-3 with TRBJ2-2, with 8 bases aligning to TRBD2. After removal of 4 bases from V and 2 bases from J, the junction contained 6 bases not matched to a gene. This CDR3 is built from 16 residues. Germline V gene data show CDR1 as ENHRY and CDR2 as SYGVKD. DNA for the CDR3: TGTGCCATCAGTGTTGGAAGCGGGAGCAACACCGGGGAGCTGTTTTTT. It yields the protein CAISVGSGSNTGELFF.

This clone occurred a few times. V usage is TRBV30 and J usage is TRBJ2-7; D may be TRBD2 (6 bases). The length of the CDR3 is 14 residues. The V gene lost 4 bases and the J gene lost 4 bases, with 17 bases spanning the gap. Germline-derived CDR1 and CDR2 are GTSNPN and SVGIG (reference sequence). In DNA, the CDR3 is TGTGCCTGGACGCAATGGCGGGACTCTTACGAGCAGTACTTC. It specifies CAWTQWRDSYEQYF. The full variable domain, with the rest looked up from reference TRBV30 and TRBJ2-7, is SQTIHQWPATLVQPVGSPLSLECTVEGTSNPNLYWYRQAAGRGLQLLFYSVGIGQISSEVPQNLSASRPQDRQFILSSKKLLLSDSGFYLCAWTQWRDSYEQYFGPGTRLTVT.

V usage is TRBV9 and J usage is TRBJ2-7; 7 nucleotides match TRBD1. The germline V gene has CDR1 SGDLS and CDR2 YYNGEE. Unmatched junction bases numbered 19, after V lost 1 base and J lost 3 bases. The CDR3 length is 19 residues. The CDR3 DNA follows: TGTGCCAGCAGCGTAAGGGGAGAGACAGGGTCCTTTCTAGGCTACGAGCAGTACTTC. It is translated as CASSVRGETGSFLGYEQYF.

This chain links TRBV27 with TRBJ2-1; 8 bases agree with TRBD2. CDR3 length: 14 amino acids. The J segment lost 4 bases and the V segment lost 8 bases, leaving 7 bases of the junction unmatched. Looked up from germline, CDR1 is MNHEY and CDR2 is SMNVEV (reference sequence). The chain's CDR3 is CASGPGGPYNEQFF. The CDR3, as DNA: TGTGCCAGCGGCCCGGGAGGGCCATACAATGAGCAGTTCTTC.

A single count supports this clone. The chain has TRBV5-1 and TRBJ2-3, with D possibly being TRBD2 (6 bases). V was pared by 4 bases and J by 0 bases, with 6 bases between. There are 13 residues in the CDR3. Germline V lookup: CDR1 SGHRS, CDR2 YFSETQ. The CDR3 here is CASSGGSTDTQYF. The CDR3 DNA follows: TGCGCCAGCAGCGGGGGGAGCACAGATACGCAGTATTTT.

This clone appeared many times. V gene TRBV7-9 combines with J gene TRBJ1-5, with D maybe TRBD1 (6 bases). The CDR3 is 13 amino acids. The V end was cut by 5 bases, the J end by 4 bases, with 9 bases between. Germline-derived CDR1 and CDR2 are SEHNR and FQNEAQ (reference sequence). The CDR3 nucleotides are TGTGCCAGCAGCAAGGACAGAAATCAGCCCCAGCATTTT. This sequence encodes CASSKDRNQPQHF.

The J gene is TRBJ2-3, the V gene TRBV7-3, with 10 positions matching TRBD1. From germline, CDR1 is SGHTA and CDR2 FQGTGA. V trimming: 4 bases; J trimming: 2 bases; junction bases outside the gene matches: 9. The CDR3 has 17 residues. The CDR3 sequence is CASSSPGTGAFTDTQYF. The CDR3 DNA is TGTGCCAGCAGCTCGCCCGGGACAGGGGCATTCACAGATACGCAGTATTTT.

This sequence joins TRBV29-1 and TRBJ2-6; D is ambiguous. Trimming removed 3 bases from V and 0 bases from J, with 3 bases in between. Per the germline V gene, CDR1 is SQVTM and CDR2 is ANQGSEA. The CDR3 runs to 13 residues. The CDR3 DNA reads TGCAGCGTTGACAGCTCTGGGGCCAACGTCCTGACTTTC. Translation: CSVDSSGANVLTF. Complete variable domain (other parts from reference TRBV29-1 and TRBJ2-6): SAVISQKPSRDICQRGTSLTIQCQVDSQVTMMFWYRQQPGQSLTLIATANQGSEATYESGFVIDKFPISRPNLTFSTLTVSNMSPEDSSIYLCSVDSSGANVLTFGAGSRLTVL.

J is TRBJ1-4 and V is TRBV2; D may be TRBD1 (6 bases). V lost 6 bases and J 8 bases, leaving 16 bases between the germline ends. The CDR3 extends over 14 amino acids. Germline assignment: CDR1 SNHLY and CDR2 FYNNEI. The CDR3 loop reads CASSKGGAGEKLFF. The CDR3 DNA follows: TGTGCCAGCAGCAAGGGGGGGGCCGGGGAAAAACTGTTTTTT.

The chain joins TRBV5-1 to TRBJ1-2, with unresolved D. This CDR3 spans 14 amino acids. Deletions cut 1 base from V and 0 bases from J, with 7 bases between. Germline-derived CDR1 and CDR2 are SGHRS and YFSETQ. CDR3 coding DNA: TGCGCCAGCAGCTTGAACCGAGCTAACTATGGCTACACCTTC. It codes for CASSLNRANYGYTF.

V and J are TRBV2 and TRBJ1-4; 9 nucleotides match TRBD1. Germline CDR1 is SNHLY and CDR2 is FYNNEI. V lost 4 bases to trimming and J lost 7 bases; unmatched junction nucleotides: 1. This CDR3 is built from 13 residues. DNA of the CDR3: TGTGCCAGCAGTGGGACAGGGGCTGAAAAACTGTTTTTT. Translated: CASSGTGAEKLFF.

The genes are TRBV28 and TRBJ2-7; no definite D call. This CDR3 contains 12 residues. The V gene's germline CDR1 is MDHEN and CDR2 SYDVKM. Trimming left V 4 bases short and J 7 bases short, with 11 bases between. CDR3 DNA: TGTGCCAGCAGTTCGCCCCTAGAGGAGCAGTACTTC. Its translation: CASSSPLEEQYF.

Concerning this clone itself: The junction departs from the called germline gene at one end, perhaps through a read error. The chain recombines TRBV6-5 with TRBJ2-7, with a possible D match to TRBD2 (6 bases). The V gene's germline CDR1 is MNHEY and CDR2 SVGAGI. The CDR3 consists of 13 residues. Here the CDR3 DNA reads TGTGCCAGCAGGCCGGCGGGGTCCTTCGAGCAGTACTTC. Translated: CASRPAGSFEQYF.

The rearrangement links TRBV11-2 to TRBJ2-3, with TRBD2 matching 10 bases. Trimming took 1 base from V and 2 from J; bases not matched to a gene: 9. Looked up from germline, CDR1 is SGHAT and CDR2 is FQNNGV. CDR3 length: 18 residues. The CDR3 sequence: CASSLVSASGRLTDTQYF. CDR3 DNA: TGTGCCAGCAGCTTAGTTTCGGCTAGCGGGAGACTCACAGATACGCAGTATTTT.

The V call is TRBV5-1, the J call TRBJ2-3, with D hard to call. The CDR3 is made up of 14 amino acids. Germline CDR1 SGHRS, CDR2 YFSETQ. The germline V and J ends were trimmed by 3 bases and 2 bases, with 10 bases remaining between them. The CDR3 loop is CASSYRLNTDTQYF. DNA for the CDR3: TGCGCCAGCAGCTATCGACTGAACACAGATACGCAGTATTTT.

The chain couples TRBV11-1 to TRBJ2-7; a weak D match, TRBD1 (5 bases). V lost 4 bases to trimming and J lost 9 bases, with 10 bases between them. Germline V lookup: CDR1 SGHAT, CDR2 FQDESV (reference sequence). The CDR3 totals 11 residues. The CDR3, as DNA: TGTGCCAGCAGCTCACGTCAGGGGCAGTACTTC. Translation: CASSSRQGQYF.

This clone was observed a handful of times. The chain is built from TRBV5-4 and TRBJ2-2, with D tentatively TRBD1 (5 bases). The CDR3 loop spans 16 amino acids. Looked up from germline, CDR1 is SGHNT and CDR2 is YYREEE (reference sequence). The V gene lost 0 bases and the J gene lost 6 bases, with 15 bases spanning the gap. The CDR3 protein is CASSLGVGDWSGELFF. In DNA form, the CDR3 reads TGTGCCAGCAGCTTGGGAGTAGGGGATTGGTCCGGGGAGCTGTTTTTT. The full variable domain, completed using reference TRBV5-4 and TRBJ2-2, is ETGVTQSPTHLIKTRGQQVTLRCSSQSGHNTVSWYQQALGQGPQFIFQYYREEENGRGNFPPRFSGLQFPNYSSELNVNALELDDSALYLCASSLGVGDWSGELFFGEGSRLTVL.

The rearrangement uses TRBV14 and TRBJ2-7, with D perhaps TRBD1 (6 bases). CDR1 and CDR2 from the germline V gene are SGHDN and FVKESK. The CDR3 runs to 16 residues. V was pared by 1 base and J by 3 bases, with 16 bases between. CDR3 DNA: TGTGCCAGCAGCCAAGTGATCGGGGACAAGGACTACGAGCAGTACTTC. This codes for CASSQVIGDKDYEQYF.

Many counts were recorded for this clone. V is TRBV5-5 and J is TRBJ1-5, with D uncertain. The ends were cut back, 2 bases at V and 8 bases at J, with 14 bases in the middle. Germline V gene data show CDR1 as SGHKS and CDR2 as YYEKEE (reference sequence). The CDR3 runs to 14 residues. CDR3 in amino acids: CASSFGTYGEPQHF. In nucleotides, the CDR3 is TGTGCCAGCAGCTTTGGAACTTATGGAGAGCCCCAGCATTTT.